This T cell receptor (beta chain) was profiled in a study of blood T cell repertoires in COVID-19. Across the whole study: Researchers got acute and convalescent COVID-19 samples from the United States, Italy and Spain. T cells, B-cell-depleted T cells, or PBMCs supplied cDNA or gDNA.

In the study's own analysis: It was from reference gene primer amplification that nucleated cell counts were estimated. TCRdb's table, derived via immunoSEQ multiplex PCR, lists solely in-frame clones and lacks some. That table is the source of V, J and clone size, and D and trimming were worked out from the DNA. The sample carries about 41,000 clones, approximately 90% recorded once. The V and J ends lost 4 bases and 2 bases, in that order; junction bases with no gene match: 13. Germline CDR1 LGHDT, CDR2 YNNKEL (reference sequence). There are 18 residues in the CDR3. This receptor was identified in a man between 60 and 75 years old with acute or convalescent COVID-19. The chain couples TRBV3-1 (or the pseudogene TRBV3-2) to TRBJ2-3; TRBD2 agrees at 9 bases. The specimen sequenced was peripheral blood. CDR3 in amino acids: CASSRKIPSGVYTDTQYF. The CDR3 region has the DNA TGTGCCAGCAGCCGTAAAATCCCTAGCGGGGTCTACACAGATACGCAGTATTTT.